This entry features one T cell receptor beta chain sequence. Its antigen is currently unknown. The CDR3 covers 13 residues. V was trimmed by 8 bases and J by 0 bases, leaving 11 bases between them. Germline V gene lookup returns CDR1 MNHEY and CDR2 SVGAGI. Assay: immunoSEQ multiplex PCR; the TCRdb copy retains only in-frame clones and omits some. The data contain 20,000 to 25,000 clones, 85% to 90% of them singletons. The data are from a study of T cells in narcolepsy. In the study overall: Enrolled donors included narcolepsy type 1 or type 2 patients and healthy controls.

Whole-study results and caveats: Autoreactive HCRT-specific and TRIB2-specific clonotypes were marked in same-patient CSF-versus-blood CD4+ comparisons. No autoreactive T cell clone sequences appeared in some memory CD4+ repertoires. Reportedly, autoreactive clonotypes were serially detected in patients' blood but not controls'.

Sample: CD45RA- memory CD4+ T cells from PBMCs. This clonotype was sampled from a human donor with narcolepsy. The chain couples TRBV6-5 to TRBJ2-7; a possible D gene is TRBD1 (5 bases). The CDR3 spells CASSKGPSYEQYF. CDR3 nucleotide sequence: TGTGCCAGCTCAAAGGGGCCCTCCTACGAGCAGTACTTC.